These T cell receptor beta chains were read from a single sample in a study of human T cells and chemical hapten exposure. TCRdb used MiXCR to reprocess the RACE reads, holding one entry per CDR3 protein. The data contain more than 70,000 distinct CDR3 sequences, 8.5% of them singletons. The specimen comprised whole blood, sampled in connection with sensitization to the hapten diphenylcyclopropenone (DPC). These receptor sequences come from a man between 40 and 49 years old with alopecia areata. Some clones in this sample may be carry-over from other donors' samples. CDR3s include the opening cysteine and the closing phenylalanine or tryptophan. The D gene is left open where the match is weak. Clone size is given for some rows only: seen once, a few or many times, or a class if the clone is expanded.

j_call: TRBJ1-4; d_call: NA; clone_size: many; v_call: TRBV21-1; cdr3_nt: TGTGCCAGCAGCAAAGCAGCCCGCGCTGAAAAACTGTTTTTT; cdr3_aa: CASSKAARAEKLFF
j_call: TRBJ2-7; d_call: TRBD2; clone_size: NA; v_call: TRBV7-8; cdr3_nt: TGTGCCAGCAGCTTCCCCGGGAGGGGGGGCATATACGAGCAGTACTTC; cdr3_aa: CASSFPGRGGIYEQYF
j_call: TRBJ2-1; d_call: NA; clone_size: NA; v_call: TRBV27; cdr3_nt: TGTGCCAGCTCCACCGGTCAGCAGACTAGGGTCCCGAATGAGCAGTTCTTC; cdr3_aa: CASSTGQQTRVPNEQFF
j_call: TRBJ1-3; d_call: NA; clone_size: few; v_call: TRBV12-3/TRBV12-4; cdr3_nt: TGTGCCAGCAGTCCAGGAGACAGTTTTTCTGGAAACACCATATATTTT; cdr3_aa: CASSPGDSFSGNTIYF
j_call: TRBJ1-3; d_call: NA; clone_size: many; v_call: TRBV29-1; cdr3_nt: TGCAGCGTGTCAGGGGAGTTAAACACCATATATTTT; cdr3_aa: CSVSGELNTIYF
j_call: TRBJ2-3; d_call: NA; clone_size: few; v_call: TRBV7-2; cdr3_nt: TGTGCCAGCAGCTCTCCACTATCTAGCACAGATACGCAGTATTTT; cdr3_aa: CASSSPLSSTDTQYF
j_call: TRBJ1-1; d_call: NA; clone_size: many; v_call: TRBV6-2/TRBV6-3; cdr3_nt: TGTGCCAGCAGTTACTCGAGGTCAGTTGAAGCTTTCTTT; cdr3_aa: CASSYSRSVEAFF
j_call: TRBJ1-4; d_call: TRBD1; clone_size: many; v_call: TRBV5-6; cdr3_nt: TGTGCCAGCAGCTTGACAGGGGCAACTAATGAAAAACTGTTTTTT; cdr3_aa: CASSLTGATNEKLFF
j_call: TRBJ1-1; d_call: NA; clone_size: few; v_call: TRBV20-1; cdr3_nt: TGCAGTGCTACTGAATTGACCACTGAGGCTTTCTTT; cdr3_aa: CSATELTTEAFF
j_call: TRBJ2-4; d_call: TRBD1; clone_size: few; v_call: TRBV6-2/TRBV6-3; cdr3_nt: TGTGCCAGCAGTTCAGGACAGGCGGCAATTCAGTACTTC; cdr3_aa: CASSSGQAAIQYF
j_call: TRBJ2-5; d_call: NA; clone_size: few; v_call: TRBV7-2; cdr3_nt: TGTGCCAGCAGCTTAGCGCCCGGGCAAGAGACCCAGTACTTC; cdr3_aa: CASSLAPGQETQYF
j_call: TRBJ1-5; d_call: NA; clone_size: few; v_call: TRBV20-1; cdr3_nt: TGCAGTGCTAGAGAGAGGGTCCTAATCGGGGGCAATCAGCCCCAGCATTTT; cdr3_aa: CSARERVLIGGNQPQHF
j_call: TRBJ2-3; d_call: NA; clone_size: NA; v_call: TRBV5-1; cdr3_nt: TGCGCCAGCAGCTCCCCCCAGCCTAGCTTCTCCCTCACAGATACGCAGTATTTT; cdr3_aa: CASSSPQPSFSLTDTQYF
j_call: TRBJ1-6; d_call: NA; clone_size: NA; v_call: TRBV12-5; cdr3_nt: TGTGCTAGTGGTTTCAGGGATTCACCCCTCCACTTT; cdr3_aa: CASGFRDSPLHF
j_call: TRBJ2-1; d_call: TRBD1; clone_size: NA; v_call: TRBV12-3/TRBV12-4; cdr3_nt: TGTGCCAGCAGACGCCGGGACAGTGGCTACAATGAGCAGTTCTTC; cdr3_aa: CASRRRDSGYNEQFF
j_call: TRBJ2-1; d_call: TRBD1; clone_size: NA; v_call: TRBV4-2; cdr3_nt: TGTGCCAGCAGCCAACCGGGACAGGGGAGAGATGAGCAGTTCTTC; cdr3_aa: CASSQPGQGRDEQFF
j_call: TRBJ2-3; d_call: TRBD2; clone_size: many; v_call: TRBV6-2/TRBV6-3; cdr3_nt: TGTGCCAGCAGCTACGGACTAGCGGGAGTAGCAGATACGCAGTATTTT; cdr3_aa: CASSYGLAGVADTQYF
j_call: TRBJ2-2; d_call: NA; clone_size: NA; v_call: TRBV19; cdr3_nt: TGTGCCAGTAGTATAGGAGGTACCGGGGAGCTGTTTTTT; cdr3_aa: CASSIGGTGELFF
j_call: TRBJ2-3; d_call: NA; clone_size: few; v_call: TRBV5-4; cdr3_nt: TGTGCCAGCAGTCAACAAGTTACTAGCACAGATACGCAGTATTTT; cdr3_aa: CASSQQVTSTDTQYF
j_call: TRBJ2-3; d_call: TRBD2; clone_size: NA; v_call: TRBV6-5; cdr3_nt: TGTGCCAGCAGTGGAGGGACTAGCGGAAGCACAGATACGCAGTATTTT; cdr3_aa: CASSGGTSGSTDTQYF
j_call: TRBJ2-7; d_call: NA; clone_size: many; v_call: TRBV30; cdr3_nt: TGTGCCTGGAGTTTAAAAGGCAAGCAGTACTTC; cdr3_aa: CAWSLKGKQYF
j_call: TRBJ1-3; d_call: NA; clone_size: many; v_call: TRBV28; cdr3_nt: TGTGCCAGCGGACTGGGGGCCGCGTCTGGAAACACCATATATTTT; cdr3_aa: CASGLGAASGNTIYF
j_call: TRBJ2-1; d_call: NA; clone_size: many; v_call: TRBV6-4; cdr3_nt: TGTGCCAGCAGTTTGGGGACTGAGCAGTTCTTC; cdr3_aa: CASSLGTEQFF
j_call: TRBJ2-3; d_call: NA; clone_size: many; v_call: TRBV6-2/TRBV6-3; cdr3_nt: TGTGCCAGCAGCGAAGAGCACACAGATACGCAGTATTTT; cdr3_aa: CASSEEHTDTQYF
j_call: TRBJ2-5; d_call: TRBD2; clone_size: NA; v_call: TRBV29-1; cdr3_nt: TGCAGCGTTGAGCGGGGGAGTGAGGAGACCCAGTACTTC; cdr3_aa: CSVERGSEETQYF
j_call: TRBJ1-1; d_call: TRBD1; clone_size: many; v_call: TRBV28; cdr3_nt: TGTGCCAGCAGTCAGGGGGACAGGAACACTGAAGCTTTCTTT; cdr3_aa: CASSQGDRNTEAFF
j_call: TRBJ1-5; d_call: NA; clone_size: few; v_call: TRBV6-9; cdr3_nt: TGTGCCAGCCTCTGCAGCAATCAGCCCCAGCATTTT; cdr3_aa: CASLCSNQPQHF
j_call: TRBJ1-2; d_call: TRBD1; clone_size: many; v_call: TRBV6-5; cdr3_nt: TGTGCCAGCAGTTACTTGGGGACAGCCTATGGCTACACCTTC; cdr3_aa: CASSYLGTAYGYTF
j_call: TRBJ2-7; d_call: TRBD1; clone_size: many; v_call: TRBV29-1; cdr3_nt: TGCAGCGCTCAGATAGGGACAGCCTACGAGCAGTACTTC; cdr3_aa: CSAQIGTAYEQYF
j_call: TRBJ2-1; d_call: NA; clone_size: NA; v_call: TRBV28; cdr3_nt: TGTGCCAGCAGTTTATCTATAGGGACTTTATCCCTAAATAAAACCCACAATGAGCAGTTCTTC; cdr3_aa: CASSLSIGTLSLNKTHNEQFF
j_call: TRBJ2-3; d_call: NA; clone_size: few; v_call: TRBV20-1; cdr3_nt: TGCAGTGCTCCGGACCCGGGCCCCTCTAGCACAGATACGCAGTATTTT; cdr3_aa: CSAPDPGPSSTDTQYF